The 2 T cell receptor beta chains given below trace back to one sample, sequenced in a study of blood T cell repertoires in COVID-19. Some clones are missing from TCRdb's copy, which holds only in-frame ones; the method was immunoSEQ multiplex PCR. The data show about 39,000 clones, more than 75% seen once. The source material was peripheral blood. These receptors originate from a man aged 45 to 65 with active or convalescent COVID-19.

The chain has TRBV15 and TRBJ1-2; D possibly corresponds to TRBD1 (6 bases). Germline V gene lookup returns CDR1 LNHNV and CDR2 YYDKDF (reference sequence). The CDR3 spans 14 residues. The germline V and J ends were trimmed by 1 base and 8 bases, with 14 bases remaining between them. The CDR3 is CATSRGQVFDGYTF. CDR3 DNA sequence: TGTGCCACCAGCAGAGGACAGGTGTTTGACGGCTACACCTTC.

The gene calls are TRBV15 and TRBJ2-7; TRBD2 agrees at 11 bases. This CDR3 contains 16 residues. Germline CDR1 is LNHNV and CDR2 is YYDKDF (reference sequence). The junction had 7 bases not matched to a gene; V was cut back by 1 base and J by 5 bases. Here the CDR3 reads CATSRGLAGYGNEQYF. The CDR3 coding sequence is TGTGCCACCAGCAGAGGACTAGCGGGGTATGGAAACGAGCAGTACTTC.